This T cell receptor beta chain was obtained from a study of OX40 agonist ivuxolimab in advanced cancers. Across the whole study: An anti-OX40 (CD134) antibody with agonistic activity, ivuxolimab, was administered to patients.

V dropped 1 base and J dropped 1 base, with 1 base sitting between them. The CDR3 totals 12 residues. Germline CDR1 is KGHSH and CDR2 is LQKENI. Sequenced by immunoSEQ multiplex PCR; TCRdb stores in-frame clones only, minus some. The sample lists approximately 61,000 clones, about four fifths occurring once. Concerning this clone itself: Other DNA sequences from this sample encode an identical CDR3 as well.

The chain employs TRBV18 and TRBJ1-1; D gene unclear. The source is an adult with an advanced solid tumor such as melanoma, head and neck, liver or kidney cancer. The sequencing used CD4+ or CD8+ T cells sorted from blood, collected in a trial of the OX40 agonist ivuxolimab. The CDR3 coding sequence is TGTGCCAGCTCACCACAGAACACTGAAGCTTTCTTT. As protein: CASSPQNTEAFF.